The 30 T cell receptor beta chains listed next were all sequenced from one sample in a study of beta chain features in type 1 diabetes. cDNA synthesis used the whole RNA isolate, giving expressed TCRB sequences. Sequencing used immunoSEQ multiplex PCR; TCRdb keeps in-frame clones, though not all of them. The profile covers under 250,000 clones, with approximately 14% appearing a single time and 0.026% taken by the ten largest. The material sequenced was naive CD4+ T cells from blood. These receptors came from a woman aged 40 to 50 in good health.

The chain combines TRBV19 with TRBJ1-5; D possibly corresponds to TRBD1 (6 bases). CDR1 is LNHDA, CDR2 SQIVND, per germline (reference sequence). Trimming removed 5 bases from V and 6 bases from J, with 14 bases in between. The CDR3 contains 14 residues. The CDR3 protein is CASSFTGQSQPQHF. The CDR3 bases are TGTGCCAGTAGTTTTACAGGGCAGAGTCAGCCCCAGCATTTT.

This clone has a handful of counts. CDR3 nucleotides: TGTGCCAGCAGCTCCCGACAGGGGACCTTGACCGGGGAGCTGTTTTTT. Translation: CASSSRQGTLTGELFF. This rearrangement joins TRBV5-4 to TRBJ2-2, with 8 bases matching TRBD1. Germline trimming cut 3 bases from V and 5 bases from J; bases unmatched to any gene: 9. The CDR3 consists of 16 residues. Looked up from germline, CDR1 is SGHNT and CDR2 is YYREEE (reference sequence).

The V and J genes are TRBV29-1 and TRBJ1-2; 10 nucleotides match TRBD1. With V trimmed by 6 bases and J by 8 bases, 9 bases remained unmatched. The germline gives CDR1 SQVTM, CDR2 ANQGSEA. This CDR3 region has 13 residues. CDR3 nucleotide sequence: TGCAGCGTCAGGCAGACAGGGGGCCGGGGCTACACCTTC. Amino acids: CSVRQTGGRGYTF.

The table lists this clone with a few counts. The chain is built from TRBV9 and TRBJ1-2; D is uncertain. The CDR3 spans 13 residues. V was pared by 3 bases and J by 8 bases, with 14 bases between. CDR1 and CDR2 from the germline V gene are SGDLS and YYNGEE. The CDR3 DNA reads TGTGCCAGCAGCGCGGGCCCCCCGGGAGGCTACACCTTC. Translation gives CASSAGPPGGYTF.

The V gene is TRBV5-1, the J gene TRBJ2-3; 9 nucleotides agree with TRBD1. V dropped 4 bases and J dropped 5; count of bases not matched to a gene: 5. This CDR3 region has 14 residues. Germline V gene data show CDR1 as SGHRS and CDR2 as YFSETQ. This CDR3 is CASSQGQGIDTQYF. For the CDR3, the DNA is TGCGCCAGCAGCCAGGGACAGGGAATAGATACGCAGTATTTT.

The chain joins TRBV19 to TRBJ2-1, with TRBD1 matching over 8 bases. CDR1 LNHDA and CDR2 SQIVND come from the germline V gene (reference sequence). V trimming: 4 bases; J trimming: 12 bases; junction bases outside the gene matches: 5. The CDR3 contains 12 residues. This CDR3 reads CASSTRDRMQFF. For the CDR3, the DNA is TGTGCCAGTAGTACTCGGGACAGGATGCAGTTCTTC.

This sequence joins TRBV4-2 and TRBJ2-1; possibly TRBD2 for D (7 bases). Deletions cut 1 base from V and 7 bases from J, with 17 bases between. CDR1 is LGHNA, CDR2 YNFKEQ, per germline. CDR3 length equals 16 residues. CDR3 region: CASSQVKGGGPNEQFF. Written as DNA, the CDR3 is TGTGCCAGCAGCCAAGTCAAAGGGGGGGGTCCAAATGAGCAGTTCTTC.

This clone has more than one count but fewer than ten. The V and J genes are TRBV7-2 and TRBJ1-2, with 9 bases fitting TRBD1. CDR3 length: 14 residues. Germline assignment: CDR1 SGHTA and CDR2 FQGNSA. V was clipped by 3 bases and J by 8 bases; unmatched bases: 7. In DNA form, the CDR3 reads TGTGCCAGCAGCTTCATGGGACAGGGAAGGGGCTACACCTTC. Translation gives CASSFMGQGRGYTF.

This clone was counted only a few times. This sequence joins TRBV5-1 and TRBJ1-5; no reliable D call. The CDR3 is 16 amino acids. Trimming shortened V by 4 bases and J by 6 bases, and 20 bases separated the two germline ends. Germline V gene lookup returns CDR1 SGHRS and CDR2 YFSETQ. The CDR3 region has the DNA TGCGCCAGCAGCCCGACCATGGGAGGGTGGGTTCAGCCCCAGCATTTT. Translation gives CASSPTMGGWVQPQHF. Full variable domain (rest looked up from reference TRBV5-1 and TRBJ1-5): KAGVTQTPRYLIKTRGQQVTLSCSPISGHRSVSWYQQTPGQGLQFLFEYFSETQRNKGNFPGRFSGRQFSNSRSEMNVSTLELGDSALYLCASSPTMGGWVQPQHFGDGTRLSIL.

This clone was observed a few times. The V call is TRBV19, the J call TRBJ2-7; the D gene is possibly TRBD1 (5 bases). There are 15 residues in the CDR3. The germline CDR1 and CDR2 sequences are LNHDA and SQIVND (reference sequence). V lost 4 bases to trimming and J lost 0 bases, with 13 bases between them. CDR3 protein: CASSTTVLSSYEQYF. The CDR3 DNA sequence: TGTGCCAGTAGTACGACAGTCCTTAGCTCCTACGAGCAGTACTTC.

The rearrangement links TRBV6-8 to TRBJ1-2; no reliable D call. The CDR3 totals 14 residues. Per the germline V gene, CDR1 is MNHGY and CDR2 is SAAAGT. Trimming pared 5 bases from V and 0 bases from J, leaving 10 bases between. CDR3 sequence reads: CASSRRLANYGYTF. The CDR3 bases are TGTGCCAGCAGTCGCAGGTTAGCTAACTATGGCTACACCTTC.

The rearrangement uses TRBV5-1 and TRBJ2-5; a weak D match, TRBD1 (5 bases). V shed 4 bases and J shed 2 bases, with 15 bases lying between them. Germline-derived CDR1 and CDR2 are SGHRS and YFSETQ. The CDR3 spans 15 residues. The CDR3 DNA is TGCGCCAGCAGCCCAAGTCAAGGGGCACAAGAGACCCAGTACTTC. Translated, it gives CASSPSQGAQETQYF.

The chain has TRBV7-2 and TRBJ2-3; 7 bases match TRBD2. The J segment lost 5 bases and the V segment lost 7 bases, leaving 12 bases of the junction unmatched. Germline lookup yields CDR1 SGHTA and CDR2 FQGNSA. This CDR3 is built from 15 residues. DNA for the CDR3: TGTGCCAGCACCCTACGGGCGGGGAGGGAAGATACGCAGTATTTT. This encodes CASTLRAGREDTQYF.

V and J are TRBV6-6 and TRBJ1-5, with a tentative D call TRBD1 (6 bases). The V gene lost 5 bases and the J gene lost 0 bases, with 14 bases spanning the gap. Per the germline V gene, CDR1 is MNHNY and CDR2 is SVGAGI (reference sequence). This CDR3 contains 16 residues. The CDR3 is CASSRGQLYSNQPQHF. In DNA form, the CDR3 reads TGTGCCAGCAGTCGCGGACAGCTTTATAGCAATCAGCCCCAGCATTTT.

The chain uses TRBV4-3 and TRBJ2-5, with 12 bases identical to TRBD2. V was pared by 3 bases and J by 5 bases, with 10 bases of the junction left unmatched. Germline assignment: CDR1 LGHNA and CDR2 YSLEER. This CDR3 comprises 17 residues. CDR3 residues: CASSQASSGGAGETQYF. For the CDR3, the DNA is TGCGCCAGCAGCCAGGCTTCTAGCGGGGGGGCCGGGGAGACCCAGTACTTC.

This rearrangement joins TRBV18 to TRBJ2-3; D remains ambiguous. The germline gives CDR1 KGHSH, CDR2 LQKENI. The CDR3 is 16 amino acids. The ends were cut back, 3 bases at V and 1 base at J, with 14 bases in the middle. CDR3 bases: TGTGCCAGCTCACCGGTTCTGTCATCGGGCACAGATACGCAGTATTTT. This sequence encodes CASSPVLSSGTDTQYF.

In this sample, this clone turned up a few times. The J gene is TRBJ1-4, the V gene TRBV6-5; no firm D call. V was pared by 4 bases and J by 5 bases, with 14 bases between. CDR3 size: 15 residues. In germline, CDR1 is MNHEY, CDR2 SVGAGI. The CDR3 loop reads CASSSATTGNEKLFF. CDR3 in DNA: TGTGCCAGCAGTTCGGCGACGACGGGAAATGAAAAACTGTTTTTT.

In this sample, this clone turned up a few times. This chain joins TRBV5-1 and TRBJ2-1; 8 bases line up with TRBD1. CDR3 size: 14 residues. The V gene end was trimmed by 4 bases and the J gene end by 10 bases; junction bases not matched to a gene: 10. From germline, CDR1 is SGHRS and CDR2 YFSETQ. The CDR3 loop is CASSPPGTGREQFF. CDR3 nucleotides: TGCGCCAGCAGCCCACCCGGGACAGGAAGGGAGCAGTTCTTC.

Turning to this clone: The germline gene is not matched at one end of the junction; a read error may be the cause. The chain employs TRBV7-7 and TRBJ2-1; 10 positions agree with TRBD2. The CDR3 spans 15 residues. Looked up from germline, CDR1 is SSHAT and CDR2 is FNYEAQ (reference sequence). The CDR3 here is CASSQAGGPYNEQFF. The CDR3 coding sequence is TGTGCTAGCAGCCAAGCGGGGGGGCCTTACAATGAGCAGTTCTTC.

The chain joins TRBV9 to TRBJ2-6; D not certain. Trimming shortened V by 7 bases and J by 2 bases, and 13 bases separated the two germline ends. The CDR3 extends over 15 amino acids. Germline V lookup: CDR1 SGDLS, CDR2 YYNGEE. The CDR3 region has the DNA TGTGCCAGCTCAGACATTTTGGCTGGGGCCAACGTCCTGACTTTC. It codes for CASSDILAGANVLTF.

This rearrangement joins TRBV25-1 to TRBJ2-6; perhaps TRBD2 as D (5 bases). The CDR3 spans 16 residues. V was cut by 6 bases and J by 2 bases, with 14 bases left in between. CDR1 and CDR2 from the germline V gene are MGHDK and SYGVNS. CDR3 in DNA: TGTGCCAGCAGGGGAGAGCGGTGGGCTGGGGCCAACGTCCTGACTTTC. Translating gives CASRGERWAGANVLTF.

The gene calls are TRBV7-9 and TRBJ1-6, with TRBD1 identical over 8 bases. This CDR3 has 14 amino acids. The V gene's germline CDR1 is SEHNR and CDR2 FQNEAQ (reference sequence). V lost 5 bases to trimming and J lost 8 bases; unmatched junction nucleotides: 5. Written as DNA, the CDR3 is TGTGCCAGCAGCCTACAGGGGGACCATTCACCCCTCCACTTT. Amino acids: CASSLQGDHSPLHF.

This clone was seen a few times. V gene TRBV7-2 combines with J gene TRBJ2-2; 8 bases are a match to TRBD1. The CDR3 extends over 14 amino acids. V lost 6 bases to trimming and J lost 8 bases; unmatched junction nucleotides: 8. CDR1 SGHTA and CDR2 FQGNSA come from the germline V gene. In DNA, the CDR3 is TGTGCCAGCAGGTCAGGGGGCTCATCGGGGGAGCTGTTTTTT. Encoded protein: CASRSGGSSGELFF.

V and J are TRBV6-6 and TRBJ1-1, with D possibly being TRBD1 (6 bases). The CDR3 has 14 residues. Germline V gene lookup returns CDR1 MNHNY and CDR2 SVGAGI (reference sequence). The ends were cut back, 6 bases at V and 1 base at J, with 12 bases in the middle. CDR3 amino acids: CASRISGENTEAFF. In DNA, the CDR3 is TGTGCCAGCAGAATATCAGGGGAGAACACTGAAGCTTTCTTT.

The J gene is TRBJ2-5, the V gene TRBV2; 7 nucleotides agree with TRBD2. Germline trimming cut 9 bases from V and 3 bases from J; bases unmatched to any gene: 13. CDR3 length equals 15 residues. Germline values: CDR1 SNHLY, CDR2 FYNNEI. This CDR3 reads CASLRGGAAKETQYF. CDR3 nucleotide sequence: TGTGCCAGTCTTCGCGGGGGTGCCGCAAAAGAGACCCAGTACTTC.

The table lists this clone with a few counts. V and J are TRBV2 and TRBJ1-1, with D perhaps matching TRBD1 (6 bases). Per germline, CDR1 SNHLY and CDR2 FYNNEI. Deletions cut 6 bases from V and 1 base from J, with 9 bases between. This CDR3 is 13 amino acids long. The CDR3 region is CASRTGQNTEAFF. The DNA for the CDR3 is TGTGCCAGCAGGACAGGCCAGAACACTGAAGCTTTCTTT.

This chain connects TRBV7-2 to TRBJ1-3; no definite D call. The CDR3 is 13 residues long. Germline V gives CDR1 SGHTA, CDR2 FQGNSA. V was trimmed by 5 bases and J by 8 bases, leaving 13 bases between them. The CDR3 sequence: CASSQTRSYTIYF. The CDR3 DNA is TGTGCCAGCAGCCAGACTCGGTCGTACACCATATATTTT.

The V and J genes are TRBV7-9 and TRBJ2-7; 7 bases match TRBD1. The J segment lost 4 bases and the V segment lost 2 bases, leaving 5 bases of the junction unmatched. The CDR3 has 14 residues. CDR1 and CDR2 (germline): SEHNR, FQNEAQ (reference sequence). For the CDR3, the DNA is TGTGCCAGCAGCTTAAAGGGGGCCGGGTACGAGCAGTACTTC. This gives the protein CASSLKGAGYEQYF.

In its sample, this clone was seen a few times. The chain combines TRBV14 with TRBJ2-5; the D gene is possibly TRBD2 (5 bases). The V end lost 4 bases, the J end lost 5 bases, and 23 bases lay between the germline ends. The CDR3 contains 17 residues. Germline V gene data show CDR1 as SGHDN and CDR2 as FVKESK. The CDR3 DNA reads as TGTGCCAGCAGCCGAGGCGGCCGAGGGTCAGCTGGGGAGACCCAGTACTTC. Translated: CASSRGGRGSAGETQYF.

The V call is TRBV9, the J call TRBJ2-3; tentatively, D is TRBD2 (6 bases). Per germline, CDR1 SGDLS and CDR2 YYNGEE. The CDR3 is made up of 12 amino acids. V lost 4 bases and J 8 bases, leaving 11 bases between the germline ends. The CDR3 DNA sequence: TGTGCCAGCAGCACTCCGGAGGGTACGCAGTATTTT. This translates into CASSTPEGTQYF.